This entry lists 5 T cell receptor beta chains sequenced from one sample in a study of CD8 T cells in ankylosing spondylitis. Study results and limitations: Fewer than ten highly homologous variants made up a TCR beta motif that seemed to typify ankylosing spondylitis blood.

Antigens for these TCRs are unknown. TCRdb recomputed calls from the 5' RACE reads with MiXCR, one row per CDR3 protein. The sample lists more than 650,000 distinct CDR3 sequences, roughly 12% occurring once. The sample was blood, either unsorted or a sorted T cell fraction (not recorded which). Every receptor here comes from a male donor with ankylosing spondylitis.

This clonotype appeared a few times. The CDR3 loop reads CASRSSGSLYEQYF. CDR3 bases: TGTGCCAGCAGATCTAGCGGGAGTCTATACGAGCAGTACTTC. This rearrangement joins TRBV12-3 or TRBV12-4 to TRBJ2-7; TRBD2 aligns across 10 bases. This CDR3 has 14 amino acids. J lost 4 bases, V lost 6 bases, and 6 bases had no gene match.

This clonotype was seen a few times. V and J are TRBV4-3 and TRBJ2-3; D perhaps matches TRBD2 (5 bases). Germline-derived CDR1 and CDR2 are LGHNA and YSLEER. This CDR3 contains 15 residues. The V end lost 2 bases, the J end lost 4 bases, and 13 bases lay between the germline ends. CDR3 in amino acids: CASSQTPTGADTQYF. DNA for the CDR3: TGCGCCAGCAGCCAAACCCCCACCGGGGCAGATACGCAGTATTTT.

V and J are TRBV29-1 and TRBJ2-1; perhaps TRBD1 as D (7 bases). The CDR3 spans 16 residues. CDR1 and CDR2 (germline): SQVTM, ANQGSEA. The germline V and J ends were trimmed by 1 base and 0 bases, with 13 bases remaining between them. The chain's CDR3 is CSVEVGTAGSYNEQFF. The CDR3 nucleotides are TGCAGCGTTGAAGTGGGGACAGCGGGCTCCTACAATGAGCAGTTCTTC.

The CDR3 spells CATSRVRGTGELFF. The CDR3 DNA sequence: TGTGCCACCAGCAGAGTGCGGGGGACCGGGGAGCTGTTTTTT. The chain has TRBV15 and TRBJ2-2; 7 positions agree with TRBD2. Germline V CDR1 and CDR2: LNHNV, YYDKDF (reference sequence). V lost 1 base, J lost 5 bases, and 1 base stayed unmatched. This CDR3 contains 14 residues.

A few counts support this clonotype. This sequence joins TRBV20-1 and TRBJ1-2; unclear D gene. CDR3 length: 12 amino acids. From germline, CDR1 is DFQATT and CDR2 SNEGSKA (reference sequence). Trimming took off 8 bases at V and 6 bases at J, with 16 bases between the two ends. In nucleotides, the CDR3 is TGCAGTCTCGCCGGCCCCGGGGATGGCTACACCTTC. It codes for CSLAGPGDGYTF.